One and the same sample provided the 10 T cell receptor beta chains below, sequenced in a study of blood T cell repertoires in COVID-19. The table came from immunoSEQ multiplex PCR; TCRdb's copy has only in-frame clones and leaves some out. The sample has over 150,000 clones, around 79% seen once; the top ten hold less than 30%. The sample comprised peripheral blood. These receptors all stem from a woman aged 65 to 85 with acute or convalescent COVID-19.

The J gene is TRBJ2-7, the V gene TRBV4-2; 11 nucleotides match TRBD2. CDR1 is LGHNA and CDR2 is YNFKEQ in the germline V gene. There are 16 residues in the CDR3. Trimming at V came to 3 bases and at J to 4 bases, leaving 8 bases not matched to a gene. The CDR3: CASSQSSGRAFYEQYF. Here the CDR3 DNA reads TGTGCCAGCAGCCAGAGTAGCGGGAGGGCCTTTTACGAGCAGTACTTC.

V and J are TRBV27 and TRBJ2-1; D call uncertain. The germline V gene has CDR1 MNHEY and CDR2 SMNVEV (reference sequence). CDR3 length: 14 residues. V was pared by 5 bases and J by 6 bases, with 14 bases between. The CDR3 spells CASSPRLGGNEQFF. CDR3 DNA sequence: TGTGCCAGCAGTCCCCGACTGGGTGGCAATGAGCAGTTCTTC.

The genes are TRBV2 and TRBJ2-4; TRBD2 might be the D (5 bases). The length of the CDR3 is 16 residues. Germline loops: CDR1 SNHLY, CDR2 FYNNEI. The ends were cut back, 6 bases at V and 0 bases at J, with 15 bases in the middle. CDR3 protein: CASRDPLRVAKNIQYF. The CDR3, as DNA: TGTGCCAGCAGGGACCCCTTGAGGGTAGCCAAAAACATTCAGTACTTC.

The gene calls are TRBV30 and TRBJ1-4; no definite D call. The CDR3 length is 12 residues. V was shortened by 5 bases and J by 6 bases, with 10 bases between the two germline ends. Germline V lookup: CDR1 GTSNPN, CDR2 SVGIG (reference sequence). Written as DNA, the CDR3 is TGTGCCTGGGGCGGAGTTGATGAAAAACTGTTTTTT. Translation gives CAWGGVDEKLFF. The full variable domain, its missing parts supplied by reference TRBV30 and TRBJ1-4, is SQTIHQWPATLVQPVGSPLSLECTVEGTSNPNLYWYRQAAGRGLQLLFYSVGIGQISSEVPQNLSASRPQDRQFILSSKKLLLSDSGFYLCAWGGVDEKLFFGSGTQLSVL.

The chain recombines TRBV11-2 with TRBJ1-1; D gene unclear. This CDR3 is 11 amino acids long. Deletions cut 5 bases from V and 10 bases from J, with 11 bases between. The germline V gene encodes CDR1 SGHAT and CDR2 FQNNGV. The CDR3 bases are TGTGCCAGCAGCGTCACCGCGGCAGCTTTCTTT. Its translation is CASSVTAAAFF.

This chain joins TRBV2 and TRBJ2-1; 9 bases are shared with TRBD1. The trim removed 8 bases at V and 5 bases at J, leaving 13 bases unmatched. The CDR3 is 16 amino acids. Germline V gene data show CDR1 as SNHLY and CDR2 as FYNNEI. The CDR3, as DNA: TGTGCCAGCCGACGACAGGGGGGAAGGGGTAACAATGAGCAGTTCTTC. Protein sequence: CASRRQGGRGNNEQFF.

The chain recombines TRBV29-1 with TRBJ1-1; no clear D gene. The CDR3 is made up of 11 amino acids. Germline CDR1 is SQVTM and CDR2 is ANQGSEA. Trimming pared 5 bases from V and 6 bases from J, leaving 10 bases between. For the CDR3, the DNA is TGCAGCGTTATCAAGTACTCTGAAGCTTTCTTT. As protein: CSVIKYSEAFF.

The rearrangement links TRBV4-1 to TRBJ2-2; the match to TRBD1 covers 9 bases. The V and J ends lost 2 bases and 5 bases, in that order; junction bases with no gene match: 6. This CDR3 spans 16 amino acids. Germline CDR1 reads MGHRA; CDR2 reads YSYEKL. CDR3: CASSQLTGGWTGELFF. CDR3 DNA sequence: TGCGCCAGCAGCCAACTTACAGGGGGCTGGACCGGGGAGCTGTTTTTT.

V is TRBV2 and J is TRBJ2-7; D call uncertain. The germline V and J ends were trimmed by 1 base and 1 base, with 8 bases remaining between them. This CDR3 is built from 14 residues. The germline V gene has CDR1 SNHLY and CDR2 FYNNEI. CDR3 bases: TGTGCCAGCAGTGAAGGGGTACTATCCTACGAGCAGTACTTC. Its protein product is CASSEGVLSYEQYF. The whole variable domain, filled in from reference TRBV2 and TRBJ2-7, reads EPEVTQTPSHQVTQMGQEVILRCVPISNHLYFYWYRQILGQKVEFLVSFYNNEISEKSEIFDDQFSVERPDGSNFTLKIRSTKLEDSAMYFCASSEGVLSYEQYFGPGTRLTVT.

The chain uses TRBV7-6 and TRBJ2-7; weak D call: TRBD1 (6 bases). In germline, CDR1 is SGHVS, CDR2 FNYEAQ. The CDR3 is 15 residues long. V lost 5 bases and J 5 bases, leaving 19 bases between the germline ends. CDR3 amino acids: CASSDSAGANNEQYF. The DNA for the CDR3 is TGTGCCAGCAGCGATAGTGCAGGGGCTAACAACGAGCAGTACTTC.